This T cell receptor (beta chain) was captured in a study of early stage breast cancer tumors. The wider study: Among some 12 ER+/PR+/HER2- tumors, eight were ductal, four lobular. Samples were sequenced at about 9.7-fold average coverage.

Germline CDR1 and CDR2: LNHDA and SQIVND (reference sequence). This CDR3 comprises 14 residues. V was trimmed by 6 bases and J by 0 bases, leaving 11 bases between them. Measured with immunoSEQ multiplex PCR; TCRdb has only the in-frame clones, and not every one. Of some 29,000 clones detected, 70% to 90% appear once; the ten largest clones hold roughly 10%. Study-level points and caveats: Blood repertoires resembled normal breast more than tumor.

A note on this clone: Its antigen is currently unknown.

V is TRBV19 and J is TRBJ1-2; D might be TRBD1 (6 bases). The receptor comes from a person in their fifties with breast cancer. Sequencing was done on a sample of blood. The DNA for the CDR3 is TGTGCCAGTAGGGGCCGGACAGCTAACTATGGCTACACCTTC. It specifies CASRGRTANYGYTF.